A single sample gave rise to the 5 T cell receptor beta chains below, sequenced in a study of blood T cell repertoires in COVID-19. Generated by immunoSEQ multiplex PCR, the TCRdb table keeps only in-frame clones and is missing some. The sample comprises hundreds of thousands of clones, about nine tenths of which are singletons, and 8% to 9.5% rests with the top ten. The sample taken for sequencing was PBMCs or T cells enriched from blood (not recorded which). These receptors originate from a woman under 30 who had recovered from COVID-19.

The rearrangement uses TRBV5-5 and TRBJ1-3; no reliable D call. With 5 bases removed from V and 0 bases from J, the gap between germline ends came to 12 bases. Looked up from germline, CDR1 is SGHKS and CDR2 is YYEKEE (reference sequence). This CDR3 contains 15 residues. CDR3 protein: CASSYERSSGNTIYF. The CDR3 nucleotides are TGTGCCAGCAGTTATGAGCGTTCCTCTGGAAACACCATATATTTT.

This clone was seen a few times. This chain uses TRBV24-1 with TRBJ2-7; 8 nucleotides agree with TRBD2. CDR3 length equals 14 residues. V was clipped by 8 bases and J by 2 bases; unmatched bases: 7. Germline CDR1 and CDR2: KGHDR and SFDVKD. CDR3 amino acids: CATKETSETYEQYF. For the CDR3, the DNA is TGTGCCACCAAGGAGACTAGCGAAACCTACGAGCAGTACTTC.

The gene calls are TRBV10-2 and TRBJ2-1; possibly TRBD2 for D (5 bases). Trimming shortened V by 5 bases and J by 9 bases, and 17 bases separated the two germline ends. Germline CDR1 is WSHSY and CDR2 is SAAADI. The CDR3 contains 14 residues. This CDR3 is CASSRFRDGGEQFF. The CDR3 bases are TGCGCCAGCAGTCGGTTCCGGGATGGTGGTGAGCAGTTCTTC.

V usage is TRBV28 and J usage is TRBJ1-6, with 7 positions matching TRBD1. V shed 3 bases, J shed 13 bases, and the junction held 6 bases outside the gene matches. This CDR3 is built from 13 residues. Germline lookup yields CDR1 MDHEN and CDR2 SYDVKM. In nucleotides, the CDR3 is TGTGCCAGCAGTTTGGCAGGGGGAAGGCCCCTCCACTTT. Its protein product is CASSLAGGRPLHF.

This chain uses TRBV29-1 with TRBJ2-5, with D possibly being TRBD1 (5 bases). This CDR3 is built from 12 residues. From germline, CDR1 is SQVTM and CDR2 ANQGSEA. V was shortened by 7 bases and J by 8 bases, with 17 bases between the two germline ends. The CDR3 DNA is TGCAGCGCCAACACAGGTTTGGGCACCCAGTACTTC. The encoded protein is CSANTGLGTQYF.